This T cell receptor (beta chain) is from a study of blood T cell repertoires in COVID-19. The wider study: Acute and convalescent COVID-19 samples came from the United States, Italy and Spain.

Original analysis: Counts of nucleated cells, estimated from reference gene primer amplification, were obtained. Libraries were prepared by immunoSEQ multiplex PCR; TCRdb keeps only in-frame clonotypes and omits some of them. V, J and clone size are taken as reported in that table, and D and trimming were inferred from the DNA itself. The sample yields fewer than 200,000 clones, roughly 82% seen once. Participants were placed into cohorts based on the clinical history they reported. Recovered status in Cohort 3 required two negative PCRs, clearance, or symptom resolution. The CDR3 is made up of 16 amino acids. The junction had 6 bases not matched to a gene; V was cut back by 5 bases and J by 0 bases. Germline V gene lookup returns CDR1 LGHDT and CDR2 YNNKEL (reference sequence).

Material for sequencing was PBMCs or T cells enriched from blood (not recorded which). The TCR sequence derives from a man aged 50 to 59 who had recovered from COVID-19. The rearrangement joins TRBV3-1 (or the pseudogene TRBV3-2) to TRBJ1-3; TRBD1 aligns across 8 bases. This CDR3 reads CASSRADRASGNTIYF. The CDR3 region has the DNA TGTGCCAGCAGCAGAGCGGACAGGGCCTCTGGAAACACCATATATTTT.